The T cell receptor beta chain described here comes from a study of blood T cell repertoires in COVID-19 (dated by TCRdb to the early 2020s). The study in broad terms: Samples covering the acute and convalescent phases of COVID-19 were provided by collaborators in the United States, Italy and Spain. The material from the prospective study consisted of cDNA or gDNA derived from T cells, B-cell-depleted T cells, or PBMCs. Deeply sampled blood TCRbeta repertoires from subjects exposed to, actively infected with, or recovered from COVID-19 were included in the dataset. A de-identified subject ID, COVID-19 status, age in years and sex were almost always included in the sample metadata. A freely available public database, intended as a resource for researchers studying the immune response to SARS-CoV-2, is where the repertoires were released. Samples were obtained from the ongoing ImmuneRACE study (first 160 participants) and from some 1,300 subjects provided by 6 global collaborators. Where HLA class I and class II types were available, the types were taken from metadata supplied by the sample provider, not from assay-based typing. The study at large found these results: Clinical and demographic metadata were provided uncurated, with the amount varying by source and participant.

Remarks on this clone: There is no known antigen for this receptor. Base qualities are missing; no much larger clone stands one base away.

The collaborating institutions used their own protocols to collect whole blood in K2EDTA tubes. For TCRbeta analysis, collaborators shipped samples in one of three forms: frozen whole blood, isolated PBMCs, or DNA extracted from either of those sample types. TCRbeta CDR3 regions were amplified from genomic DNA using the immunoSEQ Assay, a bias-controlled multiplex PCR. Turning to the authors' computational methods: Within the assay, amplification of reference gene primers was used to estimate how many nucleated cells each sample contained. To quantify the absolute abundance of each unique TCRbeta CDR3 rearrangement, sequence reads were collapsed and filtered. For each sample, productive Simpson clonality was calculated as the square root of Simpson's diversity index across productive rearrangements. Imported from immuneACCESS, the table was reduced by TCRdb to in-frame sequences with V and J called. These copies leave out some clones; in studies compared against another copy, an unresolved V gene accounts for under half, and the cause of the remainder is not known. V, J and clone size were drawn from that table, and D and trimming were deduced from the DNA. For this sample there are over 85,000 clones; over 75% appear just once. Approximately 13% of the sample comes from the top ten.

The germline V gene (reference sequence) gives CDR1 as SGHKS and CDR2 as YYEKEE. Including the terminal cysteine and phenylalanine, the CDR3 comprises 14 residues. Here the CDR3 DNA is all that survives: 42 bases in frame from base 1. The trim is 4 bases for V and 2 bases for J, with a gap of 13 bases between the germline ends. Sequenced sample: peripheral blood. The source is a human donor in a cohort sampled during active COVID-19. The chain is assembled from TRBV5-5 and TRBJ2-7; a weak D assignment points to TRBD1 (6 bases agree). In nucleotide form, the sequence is TGTGCCAGCAGCATCCTGGGGGCAGCCTACGAGCAGTACTTC. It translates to CASSILGAAYEQYF.